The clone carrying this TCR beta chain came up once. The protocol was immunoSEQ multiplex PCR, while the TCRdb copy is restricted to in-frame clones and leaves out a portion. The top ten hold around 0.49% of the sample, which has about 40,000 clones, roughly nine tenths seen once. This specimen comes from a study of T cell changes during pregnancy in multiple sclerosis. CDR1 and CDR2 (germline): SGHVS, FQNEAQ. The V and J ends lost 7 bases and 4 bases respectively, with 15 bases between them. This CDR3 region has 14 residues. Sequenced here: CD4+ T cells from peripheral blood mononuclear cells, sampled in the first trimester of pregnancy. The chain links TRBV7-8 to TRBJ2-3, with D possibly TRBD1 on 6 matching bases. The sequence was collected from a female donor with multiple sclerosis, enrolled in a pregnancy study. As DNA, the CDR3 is TGTGCCAGCACCCTACAGGGCTGGTCAGATACGCAGTATTTT. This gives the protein CASTLQGWSDTQYF.